This TCR beta chain is drawn from a study of shared clonotypes between healthy human individuals. The study ran the assay at deep level. Splitting of each subset's genomic DNA was done evenly across several immunoSEQ plates. Original processing notes: There were no quality scores in the junction-only immunoSEQ sequences, so filtering differed. Assay: immunoSEQ multiplex PCR; the TCRdb copy retains only in-frame clones and omits some. The DNA gave D and trimming, while V, J and clone size come from that table. The sample contains roughly 1.4 million clones, approximately 98.5% of which appear only once. Trimming removed 0 bases at V and 5 bases at J, with 10 bases between. CDR3 size: 14 residues. CDR1 is MNHEY, CDR2 SVGAGI, per germline. With regard to this clone: The same CDR3 can be traced to other DNA sequences in this sample.

The sequence was obtained from a man under 40 in good health. The rearrangement links TRBV6-5 to TRBJ2-5, with D tentatively TRBD2 (5 bases). The specimen sequenced was naive CD4+ T cells sorted from blood. Subset specified: CD45RA+ positively selected. As DNA, the CDR3 is TGTGCCAGCAGTTACTCGAGGGTTGTGGAGACCCAGTACTTC. Translation gives CASSYSRVVETQYF.